Listed here is a single T cell receptor beta chain. Its recognized antigen is unknown. One end of the junction fails to match germline, which may point to a read error. The record originates from a study of tumor-infiltrating lymphocytes in primary liver carcinoma (TCRdb year 2017). General notes on the study: Of the five patients, three men and two women aged 30 to 69 years, four had hepatocellular carcinoma and one had combined HCC and intrahepatic cholangiocarcinoma. The five patients had tumors staged T1-T3 N0M0, with maximum diameters ranging from about 4.2 to 11 cm. Each sample produced about 3.5 to 8 million productive TCRbeta reads, and read depth showed no significant difference between tissue types. For each liver tumor, the study sampled five regions along with adjacent normal tissue and blood, and applied TCRbeta repertoire sequencing, expression microarrays and whole-exome sequencing. A total of 35 specimens from 5 patients, comprising some 25 tumor regions, 5 adjacent noncancerous liver tissues and 5 peripheral blood samples, were covered by TCRbeta repertoire sequencing. To link TCRbeta repertoire diversity with the local molecular phenotype, the roughly 27 tumor region samples were profiled using Agilent mRNA microarrays. Reproducibility between technical replicate repertoires was high, with correlation coefficients above 0.95 and mean shared-clone rates approximately 0.9.

The paper's findings and limits, for the study overall: Only a few patients were included in the study, and the authors note that the findings should be validated in a larger study. Because only the TCR beta chain was sequenced and unpaired alpha chains were not captured, true repertoire diversity is likely underestimated. Only roughly 7.5-24% of top clones appeared in all five regions of a tumor, which suggests that tumor-infiltrating T cells are spatially heterogeneous. Because the samples were bulk and unsorted, CD4+ and CD8+ T cell repertoires could not be compared. Pairs of tumor regions showed greater repertoire overlap (mean about 35%) than tumor-adjacent pairs (roughly 17%) or tumor-blood pairs (roughly 15%), which is consistent with antigen-driven expansion. Compared with blood, tumors had a significantly larger share of the repertoire taken up by the top 250 clones (p = 0.039).

Total RNA and DNA were co-extracted from 20-30 mg of bulk tissue with the AllPrep DNA/RNA mini kit, without cell sorting. Between late 2015 and early 2016, five patients in China with histopathologically diagnosed primary liver carcinoma had their tumors surgically resected. At the time of sampling, the patients were treatment-naive and had chronic HBV infection. Each tumor was sampled at five spatially separated regions: the tumor centre plus the superior, inferior, left-lateral and right-lateral poles. Histology showed that every tumor sample contained more than 80% viable tumor cells. Fresh tumor and adjacent tissue pieces were bisected, with one half stored in RNAlater at -80 degrees C and the other half sent for histology. A constant-region primer and ProtoScript II reverse transcriptase were used to reverse-transcribe TCRbeta-specific cDNA from 500 ng total RNA. The TCRbeta libraries were prepared through three rounds of nested multiplex PCR following a slightly modified ARM-PCR procedure. The first two PCR rounds used multiplex TRBV1-TRBV30 forward primers with a Cbeta reverse primer, each for about 9 cycles. Sample barcodes and Illumina adapters were added in a final 25-cycle PCR using Deep VentR polymerase. Before sequencing, amplicons between 200 and 500 bp were purified from gel using a QIAquick gel extraction kit. The TCRbeta amplicons were sequenced with 250-bp paired-end reads on an Illumina HiSeq 2500. Turning to the authors' computational methods: Trimmomatic v0.33 was used to quality-trim the reads, and FLASH v1.2.11 was used to merge paired reads so that full CDR3 sequences could be recovered. V, D and J germline segments were assigned to the rearranged TCRbeta sequences using MiGEC v1.2.1b. VDJtools v1.0.0 computed clonotype statistics and Shannon-Wiener diversity indices. To reduce sampling bias, subsequent analyses other than the diversity analysis used only the 250 most abundant clonotypes in each sample. Clones were called with MiXCR by TCRdb after fastp trimmed the public reads at Q25, and only in-frame beta chains were retained. Rows merge per CDR3 protein into single entries with the most common DNA and genes. For this entry, the V and J calls and clone size follow TCRdb and not the study's own pipeline. Across this sample there are roughly 30,000 distinct CDR3 sequences, with approximately 80% seen only once. The top ten hold around 33% of the sample.

From a lookup of the germline V gene (reference sequence), CDR1 and CDR2 are SGHKS and YYEKEE. The CDR3 has 15 amino acids, counting the end cysteine and phenylalanine. Only the CDR3 portion is preserved as DNA: 45 bases, with reading frame beginning at the first base. Sequencing was performed on liver tumor tissue from sampling region 5. The intended sense of this specimen's cell subset or site label: tumor region T5, tumor centre. The TCR originated in a man aged 40-49 years with primary liver carcinoma and hepatitis B virus infection. The chain is made from TRBV5-5 and TRBJ2-2; 8 central bases correspond to TRBD1. This receptor has the CDR3 CASSWRQGNTGELFF. The sequenced DNA: TGTGCCAGCAGCTGGAGACAGGGGAACACGGGGGAGCTGTTTTTT.